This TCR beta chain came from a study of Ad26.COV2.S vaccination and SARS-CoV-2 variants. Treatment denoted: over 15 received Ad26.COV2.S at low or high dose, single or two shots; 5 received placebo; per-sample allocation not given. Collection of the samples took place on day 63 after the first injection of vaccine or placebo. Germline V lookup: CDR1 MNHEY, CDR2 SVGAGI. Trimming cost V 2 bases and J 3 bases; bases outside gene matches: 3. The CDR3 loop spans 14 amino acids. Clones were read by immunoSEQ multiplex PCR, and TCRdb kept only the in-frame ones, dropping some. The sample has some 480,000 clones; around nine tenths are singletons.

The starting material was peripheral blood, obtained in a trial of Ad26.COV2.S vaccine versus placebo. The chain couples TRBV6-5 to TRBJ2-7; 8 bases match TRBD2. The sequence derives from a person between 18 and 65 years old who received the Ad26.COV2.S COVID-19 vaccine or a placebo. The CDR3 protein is CASSYGLAGYEQYF. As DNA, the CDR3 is TGTGCCAGCAGTTACGGCCTAGCGGGCTACGAGCAGTACTTC.